The source of this T cell receptor (beta chain) is a study of identical twins. Unique molecular identifiers were present on the cDNA, and a universal primer site came from template switching. Using its own MiXCR run on the 5' RACE reads, TCRdb lists one record per CDR3 protein. The sample lists around 280,000 distinct CDR3 sequences; approximately 8.5% were seen once. This clonotype was found many times. The CDR3 contains 15 residues. V lost 2 bases to trimming and J lost 0 bases, with 9 bases between them. The germline gives CDR1 SGHRS, CDR2 YFSETQ. The same sample was also studied in work on yellow fever vaccine responses in identical twins.

V is TRBV5-1 and J is TRBJ1-5; D not certain. The material sequenced was memory (CD45RO+) T cells sorted from blood. The sequence derives from a woman aged 18-29 years in good health. CDR3 nucleotides: TGCGCCAGCAGCTTAGACGGCTATAGCAATCAGCCCCAGCATTTT. Amino acids: CASSLDGYSNQPQHF.